This T cell receptor (beta chain) was retrieved from a study of shared clonotypes between healthy human individuals (dated by TCRdb to between 2020 and 2021). For context, the study as a whole: A couple of women and three men aged 18 to 49 years were included in the cohort. The study deeply sequenced blood TCR repertoires of five healthy adults to estimate repertoire size and the extent of clonotype sharing between individuals. To increase sequencing depth and limit assay-specific biases, TCR repertoire library preparation and sequencing were carried out by different laboratories using diverse techniques. Leukapheresis yielded between about 0.8 and 9.5 billion PBMCs per donor.

Using the deep immunoSEQ assay, TCR CDR3 regions were amplified from genomic DNA by multiplex PCR. For each cell subset, the extracted genomic DNA was distributed evenly across all wells of several immunoSEQ 96-well plates, and each plate served as one replicate. For unsorted PBMC, approximately 310 ng genomic DNA, equal to about 30,000 T cell genomes, was loaded into each replicate PCR. Unsorted PBMC genomic DNA was sequenced across ten immunoSEQ deep assay plates. Purified libraries were quantified with a Qubit 3.0 fluorometer, sized on a Bioanalyzer 2100, and re-quantified with the KAPA Library Quantification kit. Each immunoSEQ 96-well plate was sequenced on its own single-read 150-cycle Illumina NextSeq 550 flow cell. The source study handled its data this way. Because the immunoSEQ output held only junctional sequences and lacked quality scores, the filtering could not match the filtering applied to full-length reads. To assign V/J genes and CDR3, sequences were annotated using PyIR, a Python wrapper for IgBLAST v1.9, with IMGT germline references. Reads were removed for weak V/J assignments (E-value above 1e-6), missing CDR3, stop codons, out-of-frame junctions, or ambiguous translated residues. V3J clonotypes were defined as sequences sharing an identical inferred V gene, J gene, and CDR3 amino acid sequence. Percentage overlap between repertoires was calculated by dividing the number of shared unique clonotypes by the size of the smaller repertoire. Repertoire richness was assessed with RTK rarefaction, the Chao1 estimator, and Recon v2.1 estimates of unobserved clonotypes. Drawn from immuneACCESS, this table holds only the in-frame rearrangements with V and J called that TCRdb kept. Clones are partly lost; checked studies trace under half to an unresolved V gene and leave the rest unexplained. D and trimming come from the DNA, and the V and J calls and clone size come from that table. In this sample the table shows 450,000 to 600,000 clones, about four fifths of which occur a single time. Approximately 13% of the sample comes from the top ten.

Healthy HIV-negative adults with no recently reported acute infections or vaccinations were included as donors. Every donor was a Caucasian adult living in Nashville, Tennessee, USA. In the unsorted samples, 90 million to 100 million PBMCs were counted, and genomic DNA was extracted using the QIAamp DNA Blood Mini kit. After blood collection by leukapheresis, PBMCs were isolated using Ficoll-Histopaque density gradient centrifugation and then cryopreserved in the vapor phase of liquid nitrogen. This clone has only a few counts. Its antigen remains undetermined. No base quality values were provided; no much bigger clone lies one nucleotide off. Overall results and qualifications from the work: Sampling was limited to blood, and TCR repertoires in tissue likely differ from TCR repertoires in blood. Based on pairwise subsampling, the degree of clonotype sharing among donors was expected to be affected by sequencing depth. The genetic and exposure-history diversity represented was limited by the small number of donors.

This receptor was identified in a woman in her thirties or forties in good health. Some clones in this sample may be carry-over from other donors' samples. Sequenced: PBMCs.

The DNA sequence reads TGTGCCAGTAGTTTCTCGGGGAGAGGTACCGGGGAGCTGTTTTTT. Its translation reads: CASSFSGRGTGELFF. Here the chain combines TRBV19 and TRBJ2-2; a tentative D match to TRBD2 spans 5 bases. V drops 5 bases and J drops 5 bases, leaving 15 bases in between. As encoded in the germline V gene (reference sequence), CDR1 is LNHDA while CDR2 is SQIVND. Spanning cysteine to phenylalanine, the CDR3 consists of 15 amino acids. The kept DNA is CDR3 alone, 45 bases in frame from the first base.